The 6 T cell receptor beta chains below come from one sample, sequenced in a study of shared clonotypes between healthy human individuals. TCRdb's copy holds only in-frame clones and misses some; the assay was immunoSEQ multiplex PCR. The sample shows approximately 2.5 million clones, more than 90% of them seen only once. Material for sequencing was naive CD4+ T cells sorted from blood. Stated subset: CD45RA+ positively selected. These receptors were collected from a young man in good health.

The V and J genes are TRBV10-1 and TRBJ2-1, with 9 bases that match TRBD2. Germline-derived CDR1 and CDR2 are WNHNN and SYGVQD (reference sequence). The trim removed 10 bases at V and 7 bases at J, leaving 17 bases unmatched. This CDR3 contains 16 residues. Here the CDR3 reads CATEESGRSGRNEQFF. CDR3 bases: TGCGCCACCGAAGAGAGCGGGAGGTCCGGGAGGAATGAGCAGTTCTTC.

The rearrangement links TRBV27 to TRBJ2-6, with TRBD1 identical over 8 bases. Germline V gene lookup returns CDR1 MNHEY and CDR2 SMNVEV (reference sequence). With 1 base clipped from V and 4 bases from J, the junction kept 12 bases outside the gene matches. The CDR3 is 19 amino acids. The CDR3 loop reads CASSLFGFTGGSGANVLTF. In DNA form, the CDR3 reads TGTGCCAGCAGTTTATTCGGATTTACAGGGGGTTCGGGGGCCAACGTCCTGACTTTC.

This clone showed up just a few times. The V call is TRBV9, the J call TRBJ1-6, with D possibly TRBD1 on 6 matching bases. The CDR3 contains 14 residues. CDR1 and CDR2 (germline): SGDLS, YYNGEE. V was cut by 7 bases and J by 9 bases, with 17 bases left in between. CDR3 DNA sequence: TGTGCCAGCTCCAGAGGACAGATCGGTTCACCCCTCCACTTT. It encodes CASSRGQIGSPLHF.

CDR3 residues: CASSPRGTGSRNEKLFF. The CDR3 coding sequence is TGTGCCAGCAGCCCGCGGGGGACAGGGAGCCGTAATGAAAAACTGTTTTTT. The chain couples TRBV5-5 to TRBJ1-4, with 9 positions matching TRBD1. Germline loops: CDR1 SGHKS, CDR2 YYEKEE (reference sequence). This CDR3 region has 17 residues. Trimming took 4 bases from V and 4 from J; bases not matched to a gene: 11.

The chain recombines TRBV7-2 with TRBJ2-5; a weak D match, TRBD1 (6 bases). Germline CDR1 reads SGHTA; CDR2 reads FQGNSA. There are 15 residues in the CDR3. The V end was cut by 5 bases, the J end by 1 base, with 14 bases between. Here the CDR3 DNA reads TGTGCCAGCAGCACCCGAACAGGGACCCAAGAGACCCAGTACTTC. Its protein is CASSTRTGTQETQYF.

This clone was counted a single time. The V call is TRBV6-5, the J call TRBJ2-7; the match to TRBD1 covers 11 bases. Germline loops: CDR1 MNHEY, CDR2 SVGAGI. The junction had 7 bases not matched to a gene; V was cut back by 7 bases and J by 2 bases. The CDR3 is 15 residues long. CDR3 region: CASNRGGQGAYEQYF. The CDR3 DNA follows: TGTGCCAGCAATAGGGGGGGACAGGGGGCCTACGAGCAGTACTTC.